This T cell receptor (beta chain) was retrieved from a study of post-analysis software for immune sequencing data (dated by TCRdb to about 2015). About the study as a whole: Disease courses on record covered relapsing-remitting, secondary progressive and progressive-relapsing multiple sclerosis, though some patients had no subtype annotation. Patient repertoires were compared against roughly 12 previously published healthy control repertoires from donors aged 6 to 25 years. A subset of samples was prepared in parallel using single-end sample barcoding, then pooled and co-amplified after Illumina adapter ligation.

The paper's findings and limits, for the study overall: When samples were clustered directly using the F measure, samples prepared in the same batch co-clustered strongly, which prompted a batch-effect correction. The control group was slightly older than the multiple sclerosis patient group. Compared with controls, multiple sclerosis patients had significantly lower normalized Chao1 diversity, a finding suggesting substantial peripheral T-cell clonal expansion. About 5 TRBV segments, including TRBV5-6, TRBV5-1 and TRBV20-1, were significantly more frequent in patients than controls.

TCR beta repertoires were profiled from peripheral blood of under 15 young patients with multiple sclerosis to demonstrate the VDJtools post-analysis software. The multiple sclerosis patients were children and adolescents ranging in age from roughly 6 to 15 years. Trimming at the junction amounts to 7 bases on V and 4 bases on J, and the germline ends lie 16 bases apart. Its CDR3 holds 14 amino acids, cysteine through phenylalanine. Just the 42-base CDR3 DNA is kept, in frame starting at base 1. The germline V gene provides CDR1 LGHNA and CDR2 YNFKEQ. The receptor library was made with PCR. The reads were generated on an Illumina HiSeq 2500. Unique molecular identifiers were incorporated into TCR beta cDNA libraries to reduce PCR and sequencing biases. Per 1 to 10 million input T cells, some 500,000 cDNA molecules were obtained, such that each molecule approximated one T cell. The patient libraries were prepared and sequenced with the same protocol used for the earlier healthy control dataset. Within a given batch, samples were prepared together, multiplexed and sequenced on the same HiSeq lane. On the authors' methods: Raw barcoded reads were processed with MIGEC, discarding single-read molecular identifier groups before consensus assembly and CDR3 extraction. Clonotype tables were post-analysed with VDJtools, normalizing diversity by down-sampling all datasets to the smallest sample size. Repertoire overlap clustering matched CDR3 amino acid but not nucleotide sequences to correct batch-related cross-sample contamination. The public reads were reprocessed in TCRdb via fastp at Q25 and MiXCR, keeping in-frame beta chains. Rows merge per CDR3 protein into single entries with the most common DNA and genes. For this entry, the V and J calls and clone size follow TCRdb and not the study's own pipeline. The sample includes roughly 800,000 distinct CDR3 sequences, with approximately 53% observed a single time. Together, the top ten hold approximately 4.5% of the sample.

This clonotype was detected only a few times. No antigen is known for it. Base qualities were left out, and no much larger clone turns up one base away. The rearranged segments are TRBV4-2 and TRBJ1-1; the D segment could be TRBD1, given 6 matching bases. The clonotype originates from a girl aged 5-17 years with multiple sclerosis. The sample was blood. The sequenced DNA: TGTGCCAGCAAAAGTAGGGGGGGGGGCACTGAAGCTTTCTTT. Its protein reads: CASKSRGGGTEAFF.